One and the same sample provided the 14 T cell receptor beta chains below, sequenced in a study of CD8 T cells in ankylosing spondylitis. Study-wide results and caveats: Ankylosing spondylitis blood seemed to carry a telltale TCR beta motif made of about 8 highly homologous variants.

The antigens of these receptors remain unknown. One entry per CDR3 protein, called by TCRdb with MiXCR from the 5' RACE reads. The sample contains about 390,000 distinct CDR3 sequences, approximately 20% of which appear only once. Material: blood, either unsorted or a sorted T cell fraction (not recorded which). The receptors come from a male donor with ankylosing spondylitis.

The table lists this clonotype with many counts. V usage is TRBV20-1 and J usage is TRBJ2-2; 8 bases agree with TRBD2. Germline V gene data show CDR1 as DFQATT and CDR2 as SNEGSKA (reference sequence). CDR3 length: 16 residues. J was trimmed by 8 bases and V by 1 base; bases with no gene match: 12. Here the CDR3 reads CSARGSSGTPNGELFF. The CDR3 DNA reads as TGCAGTGCTAGAGGAAGTAGCGGGACCCCGAATGGGGAGCTGTTTTTT.

This clonotype came up a few times. The rearrangement links TRBV10-3 to TRBJ1-1; no firm D call. Trimming removed 0 bases from V and 2 bases from J, with 7 bases in between. The germline CDR1 and CDR2 sequences are ENHRY and SYGVKD. The CDR3 loop spans 14 amino acids. For the CDR3, the DNA is TGTGCCATCAGTGAGTCGAGAGCAAACACTGAAGCTTTCTTT. Encoded protein: CAISESRANTEAFF.

This clonotype was observed a handful of times. The chain combines TRBV6-6 with TRBJ1-1; no definite D call. The germline V and J ends were trimmed by 2 bases and 6 bases, with 7 bases remaining between them. The CDR3 runs 12 residues. In germline, CDR1 is MNHNY, CDR2 SVGAGI (reference sequence). As DNA, the CDR3 is TGTGCCAGCAGTTACCTCGGTTCTGAAGCTTTCTTT. This encodes CASSYLGSEAFF.

The chain links TRBV3-1 to TRBJ1-3, with D possibly TRBD1 on 5 matching bases. This CDR3 has 15 amino acids. V lost 1 base, J lost 4 bases, and 11 bases lay in between. Germline-derived CDR1 and CDR2 are LGHDT and YNNKEL (reference sequence). The CDR3 region has the DNA TGTGCCAGCAGCCAAGCCGGGACGGCCGGAAACACCATATATTTT. Protein sequence: CASSQAGTAGNTIYF.

This clonotype has a handful of counts. The chain carries TRBV5-5 and TRBJ2-1; TRBD1 might be the D (6 bases). This CDR3 has 15 residues. Germline CDR1 reads SGHKS; CDR2 reads YYEKEE (reference sequence). V lost 3 bases and J lost 1, with 11 bases in between. The CDR3 region is CASSYDQGSYNEQFF. As DNA, the CDR3 is TGTGCCAGCAGCTATGACCAGGGGTCCTACAATGAGCAGTTCTTC.

The V and J genes are TRBV5-1 and TRBJ2-4, with 8 bases that match TRBD2. The trim removed 0 bases at V and 0 bases at J, leaving 2 bases unmatched. The germline V gene encodes CDR1 SGHRS and CDR2 YFSETQ. The CDR3 has 16 amino acids. CDR3: CASSLDLAGAKNIQYF. The CDR3 coding sequence is TGCGCCAGCAGCTTGGATCTAGCGGGAGCCAAAAACATTCAGTACTTC.

In this sample, this clonotype turned up many times. This sequence joins TRBV14 and TRBJ2-1; D assignment may be TRBD1 or TRBD2 (5 bases each). The V gene lost 2 bases and the J gene lost 12 bases, with 11 bases spanning the gap. CDR1 is SGHDN and CDR2 is FVKESK in the germline V gene. This CDR3 contains 12 residues. The CDR3 DNA reads TGTGCCAGCAGCCAAACCGGGACCGCGCAGTTCTTC. Protein product: CASSQTGTAQFF.

V gene TRBV3-1 combines with J gene TRBJ2-5; D gene unclear. CDR3 length: 14 residues. The germline V gene encodes CDR1 LGHDT and CDR2 YNNKEL (reference sequence). Trimming removed 1 base from V and 2 bases from J, with 8 bases in between. CDR3 loop: CASSQVNFQETQYF. CDR3 coding DNA: TGTGCCAGCAGCCAAGTAAACTTTCAAGAGACCCAGTACTTC.

This clonotype was observed a few times. This sequence joins TRBV27 and TRBJ2-1, with 8 nucleotides matching TRBD1. CDR3 length: 15 residues. Trimming removed 3 bases from V and 3 bases from J; junction bases left unmatched: 4. The germline gives CDR1 MNHEY, CDR2 SMNVEV (reference sequence). The CDR3 region has the DNA TGTGCCAGCAGTTTTCTGGACAGGGTCTACAATGAGCAGTTCTTC. Its protein is CASSFLDRVYNEQFF.

This clonotype came up a few times. The chain employs TRBV7-8 and TRBJ2-2; 10 nucleotides align to TRBD2. Germline V lookup: CDR1 SGHVS, CDR2 FQNEAQ. The CDR3 runs to 16 residues. Losses at the gene ends were 5 bases for V and 3 bases for J; bases not matched to a gene: 6. CDR3 sequence reads: CASSRSGREDTGELFF. For the CDR3, the DNA is TGTGCCAGCAGCCGGAGCGGGAGGGAGGACACCGGGGAGCTGTTTTTT.

The rearrangement joins TRBV12-3 or TRBV12-4 to TRBJ2-1, with D tentatively TRBD2 (5 bases). Trimming removed 7 bases from V and 1 base from J, with 17 bases in between. The CDR3 length is 16 residues. In DNA, the CDR3 is TGTGCCAGCAAACCGCAGCGGTACCCGTCCTACAATGAGCAGTTCTTC. Protein: CASKPQRYPSYNEQFF.

This clonotype was found a few times. The chain uses TRBV24-1 and TRBJ1-1; 7 bases map to TRBD1. Germline CDR1 KGHDR, CDR2 SFDVKD. After removal of 2 bases from V and 6 bases from J, the junction contained 2 bases not matched to a gene. The length of the CDR3 is 13 residues. The CDR3 DNA reads TGTGCCACCAGTGATTGGGACAGCTCTGAAGCTTTCTTT. Translation gives CATSDWDSSEAFF.

The chain uses TRBV20-1 and TRBJ2-7, with D unclear. The CDR3 is 15 amino acids. Germline CDR1 is DFQATT and CDR2 is SNEGSKA (reference sequence). Trimming stripped 0 bases from V and 4 bases from J, with 16 bases between. The CDR3 DNA reads as TGCAGTGCTAGAGATGAGGATCTCCCCCTTTACGAGCAGTACTTC. Encoded protein: CSARDEDLPLYEQYF.

The V call is TRBV20-1, the J call TRBJ2-3; 7 bases agree with TRBD2. Germline CDR1 DFQATT, CDR2 SNEGSKA (reference sequence). The junction had 7 bases not matched to a gene; V was cut back by 7 bases and J by 0 bases. The CDR3 totals 14 residues. The CDR3 sequence is CSVISGASTDTQYF. In DNA form, the CDR3 reads TGCAGTGTTATCAGCGGGGCTAGCACAGATACGCAGTATTTT.